Below are 18 T cell receptor beta chains sequenced from a single sample in a study of T cells in Graves' hyperthyroidism and ophthalmopathy. Amplification of TCR beta CDR3 regions was performed using RNA transcripts as template. RT-PCR in the first round (using the HTBI primer set) targeted the TCR CDR3. MiXCR, applied by TCRdb to the multiplex PCR reads, yields one record per CDR3 protein. This sample yields roughly 350,000 distinct CDR3 sequences, of which approximately 15% are seen a single time; approximately 35% belongs to the top ten. Sequenced input: blood. The source of these receptors is a woman aged 40-49 years with Graves' ophthalmopathy.

Many counts were recorded for this clonotype. This rearrangement joins TRBV7-8 to TRBJ2-5, with 7 bases matching TRBD1. V dropped 2 bases and J dropped 6; count of bases not matched to a gene: 9. The CDR3 extends over 15 amino acids. CDR1 is SGHVS and CDR2 is FQNEAQ in the germline V gene. CDR3 nucleotides: TGTGCCAGCAGCTTAATGGTTGAGGGGGCGCAGACCCAGTACTTC. This encodes CASSLMVEGAQTQYF.

This clonotype was picked up many times. V gene TRBV27 combines with J gene TRBJ2-7; D is uncertain. The germline CDR1 and CDR2 sequences are MNHEY and SMNVEV (reference sequence). Deletions cut 2 bases from V and 12 bases from J, with 8 bases between. This CDR3 comprises 10 residues. The CDR3 sequence: CASSLGMRYF. The CDR3, as DNA: TGTGCCAGCAGTTTAGGTATGCGGTACTTC.

The table lists this clonotype with many counts. The genes are TRBV10-1 and TRBJ2-3; D remains ambiguous. The germline V gene has CDR1 WNHNN and CDR2 SYGVQD (reference sequence). This CDR3 is 12 amino acids long. The V gene lost 0 bases and the J gene lost 4 bases, with 2 bases spanning the gap. The CDR3 loop reads CASSESADTQYF. DNA for the CDR3: TGCGCCAGCAGTGAGTCTGCAGATACGCAGTATTTT.

The chain joins TRBV28 to TRBJ2-5; no clear D gene. The germline CDR1 and CDR2 sequences are MDHEN and SYDVKM. V was cut by 3 bases and J by 5 bases, with 7 bases left in between. The CDR3 covers 12 residues. CDR3 DNA sequence: TGTGCCAGCAGTTTTAGGCGGGAGACCCAGTACTTC. This sequence encodes CASSFRRETQYF.

This clonotype was found many times. V and J are TRBV6-5 and TRBJ2-2; 9 bases fit TRBD2. CDR3 length: 16 amino acids. Germline V gene lookup returns CDR1 MNHEY and CDR2 SVGAGI. J lost 5 bases, V lost 1 base, and 5 bases had no gene match. This CDR3 reads CASSYWAGGGTGELFF. Written as DNA, the CDR3 is TGTGCCAGCAGTTACTGGGCGGGAGGGGGGACCGGGGAGCTGTTTTTT.

This clonotype appeared a single time. This chain joins TRBV19 and TRBJ1-3; 9 bases fit TRBD1. J lost 2 bases, V lost 4 bases, and 6 bases had no gene match. This CDR3 comprises 16 residues. Germline V gene lookup returns CDR1 LNHDA and CDR2 SQIVND (reference sequence). CDR3 DNA: TGTGCCAGTAGTACCCACGGGACAGGGACTGGAAACACCATATATTTT. Its translation is CASSTHGTGTGNTIYF.

This clonotype was recorded many times. The chain joins TRBV27 to TRBJ1-2, with a weak D call TRBD1 (5 bases). Germline V gene sequence: CDR1 MNHEY, CDR2 SMNVEV (reference sequence). This CDR3 has 13 residues. Trimming shortened V by 5 bases and J by 6 bases, and 13 bases separated the two germline ends. The CDR3 loop reads CASSREGVDGYTF. Here the CDR3 DNA reads TGTGCCAGCAGTCGGGAAGGGGTGGATGGCTACACCTTC.

The chain combines TRBV9 with TRBJ1-3, with D possibly TRBD1 on 6 matching bases. V was cut by 3 bases and J by 0 bases, with 10 bases left in between. Germline loops: CDR1 SGDLS, CDR2 YYNGEE. The CDR3 contains 15 residues. The CDR3, as DNA: TGTGCCAGCAGCGAAGAGACAGGCTCTGGAAACACCATATATTTT. Protein sequence: CASSEETGSGNTIYF.

This clonotype was recorded many times. V and J are TRBV6-1 and TRBJ2-3, with 8 bases fitting TRBD2. Unmatched junction bases numbered 3, after V lost 7 bases and J lost 0 bases. CDR3 size: 14 residues. Germline loops: CDR1 MNHNS, CDR2 SASEGT. CDR3 in DNA: TGTGCCAGCAACGCGGGGGGTAGCACAGATACGCAGTATTTT. Translated: CASNAGGSTDTQYF.

The table lists this clonotype with a few counts. The chain has TRBV6-5 and TRBJ2-1; 9 bases match TRBD1. V dropped 1 base and J dropped 4; count of bases not matched to a gene: 5. The CDR3 is 16 amino acids. Germline loops: CDR1 MNHEY, CDR2 SVGAGI. CDR3 nucleotide sequence: TGTGCCAGCAGTTACTTAGGGACAGGGATTTACAATGAGCAGTTCTTC. Protein sequence: CASSYLGTGIYNEQFF.

The chain combines TRBV29-1 with TRBJ2-4; D could derive from TRBD1 or TRBD2 (5 bases each). This CDR3 is built from 14 residues. With 6 bases removed from V and 7 bases from J, the gap between germline ends came to 19 bases. The germline V gene encodes CDR1 SQVTM and CDR2 ANQGSEA. CDR3 nucleotides: TGCAGCGTCGCTTTGGGGGTTCAGGCGAACATTCAGTACTTC. Protein: CSVALGVQANIQYF.

This clonotype turned up a few times. A much larger clone differs from this one at a single base, so this may be a read error. The rearrangement links TRBV12-3 or TRBV12-4 to TRBJ2-5; TRBD2 might be the D (6 bases). The CDR3 extends over 15 amino acids. V was trimmed by 5 bases and J by 4 bases, leaving 17 bases between them. Written as DNA, the CDR3 is TGTGCCAGCAGTATATTAGCGGAGGGAGTAGAGACCCAGTACTTC. This encodes CASSILAEGVETQYF.

The chain links TRBV28 to TRBJ2-1; 13 positions match TRBD2. V lost 6 bases and J lost 5; bases outside the gene matches: 7. The germline V gene encodes CDR1 MDHEN and CDR2 SYDVKM. The CDR3 extends over 16 amino acids. The DNA of the CDR3 is TGTGCCAGCAGCCGGACTAGCGGGAGTAATAACAATGAGCAGTTCTTC. This codes for CASSRTSGSNNNEQFF.

Ten or more counts support this clonotype. The chain links TRBV6-2 or TRBV6-3 to TRBJ1-2, with 8 bases aligning to TRBD1. Germline CDR1 MNHEY, CDR2 SVGEGT. The CDR3 length is 15 residues. The V gene end was trimmed by 6 bases and the J gene end by 7 bases; junction bases not matched to a gene: 13. The CDR3 DNA sequence: TGTGCCAGCAGGATACCCGGGACAGGAGGTTTTGGCTACACCTTC. Protein product: CASRIPGTGGFGYTF.

This clonotype has a handful of counts. Written as DNA, the CDR3 is TGTGCCACCAGTGATTTGGGCACCGGGAGGGGGGTCAATGAGCAGTTCTTC. It specifies CATSDLGTGRGVNEQFF. This chain uses TRBV24-1 with TRBJ2-1, with 8 bases that match TRBD2. The germline V gene has CDR1 KGHDR and CDR2 SFDVKD. This CDR3 spans 17 amino acids. The V gene end was trimmed by 0 bases and the J gene end by 6 bases; junction bases not matched to a gene: 9.

This clonotype has at least ten counts. The chain is built from TRBV20-1 and TRBJ2-1; TRBD2 might be the D (5 bases). CDR3 size: 13 residues. Germline CDR1 and CDR2: DFQATT and SNEGSKA (reference sequence). Trimming took off 2 bases at V and 9 bases at J, with 14 bases between the two ends. CDR3 in amino acids: CSARILAGGEQFF. In DNA form, the CDR3 reads TGCAGTGCTAGAATCCTAGCTGGCGGTGAGCAGTTCTTC.

In the case of this clonotype: A much bigger clone sits one base away, suggesting this may be a read error. V is TRBV20-1 and J is TRBJ1-2; weak D call: TRBD1 (5 bases). The CDR3 runs 16 residues. CDR1 is DFQATT, CDR2 SNEGSKA, per germline (reference sequence). Between the trimmed V and J ends, which lost 1 base and 3 bases, there was a span of 18 bases. CDR3 in amino acids: CSARASSARGYYGYTF. CDR3 nucleotide sequence: TGCAGTGCTAGAGCCTCTTCGGCAAGGGGCTACTATGGCTACACCTTC.

At least ten counts were recorded for this clonotype. J is TRBJ1-1 and V is TRBV5-1; 11 bases line up with TRBD1. The CDR3 is 16 amino acids. Germline V CDR1 and CDR2: SGHRS, YFSETQ. The trim removed 3 bases at V and 1 base at J, leaving 5 bases unmatched. In DNA form, the CDR3 reads TGCGCCAGCAGCTCCCTCGGGACAGGGGGGAACACTGAAGCTTTCTTT. It translates to CASSSLGTGGNTEAFF. The whole variable domain, remainder taken from reference TRBV5-1 and TRBJ1-1, is KAGVTQTPRYLIKTRGQQVTLSCSPISGHRSVSWYQQTPGQGLQFLFEYFSETQRNKGNFPGRFSGRQFSNSRSEMNVSTLELGDSALYLCASSSLGTGGNTEAFFGQGTRLTVV.